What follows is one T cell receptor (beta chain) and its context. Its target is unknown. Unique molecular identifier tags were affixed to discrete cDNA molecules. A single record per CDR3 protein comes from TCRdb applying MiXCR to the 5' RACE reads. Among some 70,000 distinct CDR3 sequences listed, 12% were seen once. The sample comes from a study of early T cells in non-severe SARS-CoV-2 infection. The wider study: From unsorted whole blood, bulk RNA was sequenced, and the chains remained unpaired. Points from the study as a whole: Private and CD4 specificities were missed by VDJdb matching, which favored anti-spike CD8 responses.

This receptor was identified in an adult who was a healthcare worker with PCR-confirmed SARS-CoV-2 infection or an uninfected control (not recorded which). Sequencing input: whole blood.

CDR3 in DNA: TGTGCCAGCAGTTTATCGAGCGGGACAGGGCGAGTTGAGCAGTTCTTC. Translation: CASSLSSGTGRVEQFF. The rearrangement uses TRBV27 and TRBJ2-1, with TRBD1 matching 9 bases. Trimming took 0 bases from V and 9 from J; bases not matched to a gene: 9. The CDR3 is made up of 16 amino acids. Germline CDR1 and CDR2: MNHEY and SMNVEV (reference sequence).